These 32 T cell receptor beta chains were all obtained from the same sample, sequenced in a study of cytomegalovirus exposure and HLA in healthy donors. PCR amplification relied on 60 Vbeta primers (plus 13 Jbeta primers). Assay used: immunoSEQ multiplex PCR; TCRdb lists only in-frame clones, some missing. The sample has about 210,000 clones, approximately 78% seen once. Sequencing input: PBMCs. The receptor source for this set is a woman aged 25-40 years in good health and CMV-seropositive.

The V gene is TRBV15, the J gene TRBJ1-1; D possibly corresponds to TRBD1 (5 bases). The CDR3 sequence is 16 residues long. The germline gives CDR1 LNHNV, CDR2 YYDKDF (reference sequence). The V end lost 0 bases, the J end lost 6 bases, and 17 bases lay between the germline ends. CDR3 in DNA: TGTGCCACCAGCAGAGATACTAAGGGGACTGGGCCTGAAGCTTTCTTT. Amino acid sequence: CATSRDTKGTGPEAFF.

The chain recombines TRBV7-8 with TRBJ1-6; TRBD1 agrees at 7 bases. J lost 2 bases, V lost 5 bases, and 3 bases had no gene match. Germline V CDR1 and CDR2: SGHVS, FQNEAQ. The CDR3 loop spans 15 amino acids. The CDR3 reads CASSNDRAYNSPLHF. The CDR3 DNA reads TGTGCCAGCAGCAACGACAGGGCCTATAATTCACCCCTCCACTTT.

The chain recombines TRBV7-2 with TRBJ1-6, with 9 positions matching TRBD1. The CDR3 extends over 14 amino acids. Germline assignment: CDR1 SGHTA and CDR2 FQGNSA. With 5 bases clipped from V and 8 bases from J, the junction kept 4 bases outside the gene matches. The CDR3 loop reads CASSLGQGHSPLHF. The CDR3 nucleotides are TGTGCCAGCAGCCTGGGACAGGGACATTCACCCCTCCACTTT.

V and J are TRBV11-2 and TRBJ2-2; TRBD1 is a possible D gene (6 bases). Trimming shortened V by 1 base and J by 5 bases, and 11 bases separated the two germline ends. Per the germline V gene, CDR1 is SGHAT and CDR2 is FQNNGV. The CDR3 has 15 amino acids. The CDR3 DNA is TGTGCCAGCAGCTTAGGCCGGACAGATACCGGGGAGCTGTTTTTT. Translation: CASSLGRTDTGELFF.

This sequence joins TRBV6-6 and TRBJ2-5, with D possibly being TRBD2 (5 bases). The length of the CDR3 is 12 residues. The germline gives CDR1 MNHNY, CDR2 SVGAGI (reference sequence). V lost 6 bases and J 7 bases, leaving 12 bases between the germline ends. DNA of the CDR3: TGTGCCAGCAGCCCGGACTGGGCGACCCAGTACTTC. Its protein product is CASSPDWATQYF.

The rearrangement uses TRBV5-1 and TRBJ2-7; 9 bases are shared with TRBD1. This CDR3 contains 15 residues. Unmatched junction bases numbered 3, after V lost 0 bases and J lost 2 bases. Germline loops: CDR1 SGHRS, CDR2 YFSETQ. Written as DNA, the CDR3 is TGCGCCAGCAGCTTGGGGGGACAGGGCACCTACGAGCAGTACTTC. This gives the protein CASSLGGQGTYEQYF.

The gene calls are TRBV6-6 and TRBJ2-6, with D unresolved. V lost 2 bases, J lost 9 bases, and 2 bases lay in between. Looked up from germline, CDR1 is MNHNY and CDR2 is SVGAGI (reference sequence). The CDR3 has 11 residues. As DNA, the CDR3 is TGTGCCAGCAGTTACCTCAACGTCCTGACTTTC. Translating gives CASSYLNVLTF.

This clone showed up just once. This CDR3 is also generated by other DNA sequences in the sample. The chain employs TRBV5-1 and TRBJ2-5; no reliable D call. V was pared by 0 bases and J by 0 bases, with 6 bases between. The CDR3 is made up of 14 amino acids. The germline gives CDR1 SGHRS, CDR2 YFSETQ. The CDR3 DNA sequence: TGCGCCAGCAGCTTGGACCCGGACCAAGAGACCCAGTACTTC. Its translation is CASSLDPDQETQYF.

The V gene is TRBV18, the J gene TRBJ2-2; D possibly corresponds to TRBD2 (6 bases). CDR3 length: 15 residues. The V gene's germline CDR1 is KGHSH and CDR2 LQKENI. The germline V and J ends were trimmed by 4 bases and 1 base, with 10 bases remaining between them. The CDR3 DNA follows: TGTGCCAGCTCACTCGGGAGTTGGAACACCGGGGAGCTGTTTTTT. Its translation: CASSLGSWNTGELFF. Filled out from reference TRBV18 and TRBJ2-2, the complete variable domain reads NAGVMQNPRHLVRRRGQEARLRCSPMKGHSHVYWYRQLPEEGLKFMVYLQKENIIDESGMPKERFSAEFPKEGPSILRIQQVVRGDSAAYFCASSLGSWNTGELFFGEGSRLTVL.

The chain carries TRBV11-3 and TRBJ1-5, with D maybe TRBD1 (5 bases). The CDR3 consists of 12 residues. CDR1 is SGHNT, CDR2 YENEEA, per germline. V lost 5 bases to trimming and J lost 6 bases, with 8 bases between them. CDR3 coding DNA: TGTGCCAGCAGCGCAAGGGGTCAGCCCCAGCATTTT. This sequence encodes CASSARGQPQHF.

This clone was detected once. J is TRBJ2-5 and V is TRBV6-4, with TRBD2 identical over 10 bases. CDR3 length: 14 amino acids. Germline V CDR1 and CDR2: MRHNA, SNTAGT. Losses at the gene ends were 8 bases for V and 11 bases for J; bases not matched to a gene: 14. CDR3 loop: CASPTTSGAKEQYF. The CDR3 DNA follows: TGTGCCAGCCCAACAACTAGCGGGGCGAAAGAGCAGTACTTC.

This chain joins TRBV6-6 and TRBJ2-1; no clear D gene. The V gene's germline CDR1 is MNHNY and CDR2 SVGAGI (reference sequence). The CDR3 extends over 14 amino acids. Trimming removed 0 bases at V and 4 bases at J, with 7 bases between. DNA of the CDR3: TGTGCCAGCAGTTACTCGAGCCAATACAATGAGCAGTTCTTC. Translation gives CASSYSSQYNEQFF.

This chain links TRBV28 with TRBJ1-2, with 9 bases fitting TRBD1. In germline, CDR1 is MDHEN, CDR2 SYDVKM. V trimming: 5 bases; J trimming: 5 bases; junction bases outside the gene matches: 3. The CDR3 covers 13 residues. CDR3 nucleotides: TGTGCCAGCAGTCGACAGGGGGGATATGGCTACACCTTC. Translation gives CASSRQGGYGYTF.

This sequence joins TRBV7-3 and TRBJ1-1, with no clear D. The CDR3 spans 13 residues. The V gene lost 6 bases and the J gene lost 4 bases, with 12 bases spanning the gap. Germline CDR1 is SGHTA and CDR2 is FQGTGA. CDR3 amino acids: CASRLNSGTEAFF. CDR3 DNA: TGTGCCAGCAGACTGAACAGTGGCACTGAAGCTTTCTTT.

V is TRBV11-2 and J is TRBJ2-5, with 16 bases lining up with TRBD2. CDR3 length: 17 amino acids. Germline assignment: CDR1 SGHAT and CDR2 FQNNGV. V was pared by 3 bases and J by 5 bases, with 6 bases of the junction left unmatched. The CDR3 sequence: CASSLGLAGGPGETQYF. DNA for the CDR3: TGTGCCAGCAGCTTGGGACTAGCGGGGGGGCCCGGCGAGACCCAGTACTTC. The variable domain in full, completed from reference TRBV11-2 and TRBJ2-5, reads EAGVAQSPRYKIIEKRQSVAFWCNPISGHATLYWYQQILGQGPKLLIQFQNNGVVDDSQLPKDRFSAERLKGVDSTLKIQPAKLEDSAVYLCASSLGLAGGPGETQYFGPGTRLLVL.

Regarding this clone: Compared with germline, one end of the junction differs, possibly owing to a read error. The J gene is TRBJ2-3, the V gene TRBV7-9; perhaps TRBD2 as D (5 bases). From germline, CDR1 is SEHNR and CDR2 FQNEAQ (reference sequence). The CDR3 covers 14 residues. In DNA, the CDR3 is TGTTCCAGCAGCTTATATAGGGAGACAGATACGCAGTATTTT. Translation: CSSSLYRETDTQYF.

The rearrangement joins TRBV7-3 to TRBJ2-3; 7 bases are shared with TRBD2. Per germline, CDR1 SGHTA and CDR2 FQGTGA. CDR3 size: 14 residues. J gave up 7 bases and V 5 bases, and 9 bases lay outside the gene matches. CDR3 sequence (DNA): TGTGCCAGCAGCGTCGGGGGGATAAGCAATACGCAGTATTTT. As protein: CASSVGGISNTQYF. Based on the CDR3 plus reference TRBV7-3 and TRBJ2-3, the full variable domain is GAGVSQTPSNKVTEKGKYVELRCDPISGHTALYWYRQSLGQGPEFLIYFQGTGAADDSGLPNDRFFAVRPEGSVSTLKIQRTERGDSAVYLCASSVGGISNTQYFGPGTRLTVL.

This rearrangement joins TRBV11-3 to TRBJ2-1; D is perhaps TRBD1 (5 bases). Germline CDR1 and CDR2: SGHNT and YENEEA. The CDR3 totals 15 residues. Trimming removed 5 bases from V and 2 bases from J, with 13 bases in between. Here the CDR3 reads CASSPWGPTYNEQFF. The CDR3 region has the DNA TGTGCCAGCAGCCCCTGGGGCCCGACCTACAATGAGCAGTTCTTC. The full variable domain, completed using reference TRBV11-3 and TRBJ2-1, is EAGVVQSPRYKIIEKKQPVAFWCNPISGHNTLYWYLQNLGQGPELLIRYENEEAVDDSQLPKDRFSAERLKGVDSTLKIQPAELGDSAVYLCASSPWGPTYNEQFFGPGTRLTVL.

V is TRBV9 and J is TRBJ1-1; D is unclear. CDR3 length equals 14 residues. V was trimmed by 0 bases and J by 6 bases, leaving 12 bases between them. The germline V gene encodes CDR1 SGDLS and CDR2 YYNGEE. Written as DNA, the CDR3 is TGTGCCAGCAGCGTAGGGGGAGGGTTGGCTGAAGCTTTCTTT. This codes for CASSVGGGLAEAFF.

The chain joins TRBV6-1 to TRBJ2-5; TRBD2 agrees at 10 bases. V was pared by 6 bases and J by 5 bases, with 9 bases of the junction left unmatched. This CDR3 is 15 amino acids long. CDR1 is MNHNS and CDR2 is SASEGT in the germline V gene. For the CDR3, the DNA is TGTGCCAGCAGGATAGCGGGAGGCGCGGGTGAGACCCAGTACTTC. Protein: CASRIAGGAGETQYF.

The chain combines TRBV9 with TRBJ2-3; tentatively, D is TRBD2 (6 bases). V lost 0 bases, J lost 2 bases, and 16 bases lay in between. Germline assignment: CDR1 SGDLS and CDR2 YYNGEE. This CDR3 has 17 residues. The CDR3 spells CASSVGPVGGNTDTQYF. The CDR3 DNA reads TGTGCCAGCAGCGTAGGGCCAGTCGGGGGAAACACAGATACGCAGTATTTT.

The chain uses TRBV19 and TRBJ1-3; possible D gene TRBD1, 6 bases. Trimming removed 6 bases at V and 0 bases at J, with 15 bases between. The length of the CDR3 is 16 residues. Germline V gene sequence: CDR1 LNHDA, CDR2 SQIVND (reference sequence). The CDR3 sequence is CASRDTGRGSGNTIYF. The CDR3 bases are TGTGCCAGTAGAGATACGGGCAGGGGCTCTGGAAACACCATATATTTT.

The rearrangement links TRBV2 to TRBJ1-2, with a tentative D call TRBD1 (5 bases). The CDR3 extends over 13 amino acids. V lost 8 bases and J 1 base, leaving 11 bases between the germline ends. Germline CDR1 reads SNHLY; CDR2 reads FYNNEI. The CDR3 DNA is TGTGCCAGCCACAGGAGACTTAACTATGGCTACACCTTC. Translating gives CASHRRLNYGYTF.

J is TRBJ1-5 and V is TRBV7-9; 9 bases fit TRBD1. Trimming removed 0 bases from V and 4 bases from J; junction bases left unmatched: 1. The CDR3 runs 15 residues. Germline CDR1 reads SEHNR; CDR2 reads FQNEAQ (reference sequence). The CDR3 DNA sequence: TGTGCCAGCAGCTTAGCCGGGACAGGGAATCAGCCCCAGCATTTT. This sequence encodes CASSLAGTGNQPQHF. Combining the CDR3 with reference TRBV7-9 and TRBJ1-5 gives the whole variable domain DTGVSQNPRHKITKRGQNVTFRCDPISEHNRLYWYRQTLGQGPEFLTYFQNEAQLEKSRLLSDRFSAERPKGSFSTLEIQRTEQGDSAMYLCASSLAGTGNQPQHFGDGTRLSIL.

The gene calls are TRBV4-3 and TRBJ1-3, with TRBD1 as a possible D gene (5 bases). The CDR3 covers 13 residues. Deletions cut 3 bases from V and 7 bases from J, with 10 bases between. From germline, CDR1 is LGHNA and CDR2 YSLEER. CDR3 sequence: CASSQHPGNTIYF. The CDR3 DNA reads TGCGCCAGCAGCCAGCACCCAGGGAACACCATATATTTT.

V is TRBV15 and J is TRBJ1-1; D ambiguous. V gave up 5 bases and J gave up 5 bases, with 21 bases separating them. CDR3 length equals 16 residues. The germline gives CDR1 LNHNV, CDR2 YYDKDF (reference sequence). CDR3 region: CATSSGLEVSWTEAFF. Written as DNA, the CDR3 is TGTGCCACCAGCTCGGGCCTGGAGGTCTCATGGACTGAAGCTTTCTTT.

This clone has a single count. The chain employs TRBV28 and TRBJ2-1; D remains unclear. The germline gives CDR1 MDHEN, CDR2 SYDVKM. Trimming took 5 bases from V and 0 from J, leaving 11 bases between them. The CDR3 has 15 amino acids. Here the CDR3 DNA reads TGTGCCAGCAGTCTGTTGACTCCCTCCTACAATGAGCAGTTCTTC. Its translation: CASSLLTPSYNEQFF.

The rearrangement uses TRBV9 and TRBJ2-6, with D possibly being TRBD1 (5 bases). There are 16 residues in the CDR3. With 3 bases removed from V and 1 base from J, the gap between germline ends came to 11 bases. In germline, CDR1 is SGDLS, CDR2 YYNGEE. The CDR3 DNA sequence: TGTGCCAGCAGCGCGACGCCAGGGTCTGGGGCCAACGTCCTGACTTTC. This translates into CASSATPGSGANVLTF.

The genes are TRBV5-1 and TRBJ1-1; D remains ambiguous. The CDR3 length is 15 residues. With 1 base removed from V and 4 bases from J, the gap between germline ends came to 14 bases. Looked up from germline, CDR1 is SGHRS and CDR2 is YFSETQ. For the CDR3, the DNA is TGCGCCAGCAGCTTGTATTCCCTTGAGGGCACTGAAGCTTTCTTT. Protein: CASSLYSLEGTEAFF.

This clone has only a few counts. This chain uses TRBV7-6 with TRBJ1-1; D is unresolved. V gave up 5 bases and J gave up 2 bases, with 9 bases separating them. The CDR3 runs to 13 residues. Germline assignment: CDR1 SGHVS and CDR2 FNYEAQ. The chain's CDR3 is CASSPGANTEAFF. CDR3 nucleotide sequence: TGTGCCAGCAGCCCGGGAGCCAACACTGAAGCTTTCTTT.

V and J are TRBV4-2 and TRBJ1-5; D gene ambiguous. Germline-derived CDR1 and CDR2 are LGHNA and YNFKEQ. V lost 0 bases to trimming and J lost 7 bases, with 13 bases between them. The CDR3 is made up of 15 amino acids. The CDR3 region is CASSQDPGYPQPQHF. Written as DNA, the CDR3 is TGTGCCAGCAGCCAAGATCCAGGTTACCCCCAGCCCCAGCATTTT.

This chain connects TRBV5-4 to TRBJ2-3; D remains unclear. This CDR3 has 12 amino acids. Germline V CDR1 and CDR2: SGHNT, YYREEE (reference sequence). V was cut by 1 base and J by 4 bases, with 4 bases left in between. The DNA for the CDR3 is TGTGCCAGCAGCTTGTGGCCAGATACGCAGTATTTT. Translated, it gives CASSLWPDTQYF.